The T cell receptor (beta chain) under discussion was sequenced for a study of blood T cell repertoires in COVID-19. Study in general: Sites in the United States, Italy and Spain provided acute and convalescent COVID-19 samples. Nucleic acid was either cDNA or gDNA, and it came from T cells, B-cell-depleted T cells, or PBMCs.

The CDR3 is 18 residues long. Germline V gene sequence: CDR1 MNHNS, CDR2 SASEGT. Trimming removed 1 base from V and 6 bases from J; junction bases left unmatched: 9. Original processing notes: Amplification of reference gene primers provided the estimated nucleated cell counts. Sequenced by immunoSEQ multiplex PCR; TCRdb stores in-frame clones only, minus some. The V and J calls and clone size are taken from that table; D and trimming were inferred from the DNA. Among roughly 200,000 clones listed, 70% to 90% were seen once. This clonotype was obtained from an elderly woman with acute or convalescent COVID-19. The sample was peripheral blood. The chain joins TRBV6-1 to TRBJ2-1; 13 bases fit TRBD2. CDR3 coding DNA: TGTGCCAGCAGTGAAGAGGGGACTAGCGGGAAAAGGGGCAATGAGCAGTTCTTC. As protein: CASSEEGTSGKRGNEQFF.